This TCR beta chain is drawn from a study of CD4 T cells in relation to SARS-CoV-2 and coronaviruses. Study-level information: After approximately 10 days of antigen culture, PBMC TCR beta CDR3s were sequenced. Shared crossreactive spike epitopes were mapped to their HLA restriction.

The CDR3 has 14 amino acids. V shed 5 bases and J 3 bases; nucleotides not matched to a gene: 5. CDR1 and CDR2 from the germline V gene are MNHEY and SVGAGI. For approximately 10 days, approximately 10^5 sorted CD4+ cells grew with T cell-depleted PBMCs and CEF. Regarding this clone: What it binds is not known.

This table comes from immunoSEQ multiplex PCR, and its TCRdb copy is limited to in-frame clones, with some not included. Of about 38,000 clones listed, about three quarters are singletons. The rearrangement joins TRBV6-5 to TRBJ2-7; 9 nucleotides match TRBD1. The sample consisted of memory CD4+ T cells from PBMCs, cultured in vitro. The sequence was obtained from an adult with COVID-19. CDR3: CASSPTGGRYEQYF. The CDR3 DNA sequence: TGTGCCAGCAGTCCCACAGGGGGCCGCTACGAGCAGTACTTC.